The rows below give T cell receptor beta chains drawn from one sample of a study of OX40 agonist ivuxolimab in advanced cancers. Profiling relied on immunoSEQ multiplex PCR, and the TCRdb table lists in-frame clones only, not all of them. Found here are roughly 73,000 clones, 80% to 85% of them singletons; the top ten hold around 2.1%. The sample here was CD4+ or CD8+ T cells sorted from blood, taken in a trial of the OX40 agonist ivuxolimab. The origin of the receptors is an adult with an advanced solid tumor such as melanoma, head and neck, liver or kidney cancer. The CDR3 runs from the conserved cysteine through the conserved F or W. Fields, in order: J gene, V gene, clone size, D gene, CDR3 protein, CDR3 DNA. The D gene is left open where the match is weak. Rows may omit the clone size; those that give it use once, few, many or a size class.

j_call: TRBJ1-4
v_call: TRBV28
clone_size: NA
d_call: NA
cdr3_aa: CASSLYGSTNEKLFF
cdr3_nt: TGTGCCAGCAGTTTATATGGGTCAACTAATGAAAAACTGTTTTTT

j_call: TRBJ2-6
v_call: TRBV5-4
clone_size: few
d_call: TRBD2
cdr3_aa: CASSLVRGTRQTNVLTF
cdr3_nt: TGTGCCAGCAGCTTGGTGCGGGGGACCCGCCAGACCAACGTCCTGACTTTC

j_call: TRBJ1-6
v_call: TRBV4-3
clone_size: NA
d_call: TRBD1
cdr3_aa: CASSQDIAGGDRGNSPLHF
cdr3_nt: TGCGCCAGCAGCCAAGATATCGCGGGGGGGGACAGGGGAAATTCACCCCTCCACTTT

j_call: TRBJ1-1
v_call: TRBV11-1
clone_size: NA
d_call: NA
cdr3_aa: CASSPYNTEAFF
cdr3_nt: TGTGCCAGCAGCCCGTATAACACTGAAGCTTTCTTT

j_call: TRBJ2-5
v_call: TRBV5-1
clone_size: few
d_call: NA
cdr3_aa: CASSQTGRQETQYF
cdr3_nt: TGCGCCAGCAGCCAAACAGGACGCCAAGAGACCCAGTACTTC

j_call: TRBJ1-3
v_call: TRBV12-5
clone_size: once
d_call: NA
cdr3_aa: CASGLDRVGNTIYF
cdr3_nt: TGTGCTAGTGGTTTGGACAGGGTTGGAAACACCATATATTTT

j_call: TRBJ1-1
v_call: TRBV6-1
clone_size: NA
d_call: NA
cdr3_aa: CASSEAWGGMEAFF
cdr3_nt: TGTGCCAGCAGTGAAGCCTGGGGAGGGATGGAAGCTTTCTTT

j_call: TRBJ1-1
v_call: TRBV7-2
clone_size: NA
d_call: NA
cdr3_aa: CASSPLAGSNTEAFF
cdr3_nt: TGTGCCAGCAGCCCATTGGCGGGCAGCAACACTGAAGCTTTCTTT

j_call: TRBJ1-1
v_call: TRBV30
clone_size: NA
d_call: NA
cdr3_aa: CAWRSQGNTEAFF
cdr3_nt: TGTGCCTGGAGGTCACAGGGCAACACTGAAGCTTTCTTT

j_call: TRBJ2-5
v_call: TRBV29-1
clone_size: NA
d_call: NA
cdr3_aa: CSGGASGETQYF
cdr3_nt: TGCAGCGGTGGGGCGAGTGGAGAGACCCAGTACTTC

j_call: TRBJ1-6
v_call: TRBV11-2
clone_size: NA
d_call: NA
cdr3_aa: CASSPTGGMNSPLHF
cdr3_nt: TGTGCCAGCAGCCCGACGGGAGGAATGAATTCACCCCTCCACTTT

j_call: TRBJ2-5
v_call: TRBV9
clone_size: once
d_call: NA
cdr3_aa: CASSEEGETQYF
cdr3_nt: TGTGCCAGCAGCGAGGAGGGGGAGACCCAGTACTTC

j_call: TRBJ1-1
v_call: TRBV13
clone_size: NA
d_call: TRBD1
cdr3_aa: CASSFRGVLAVVTEAFF
cdr3_nt: TGTGCCAGCAGCTTCAGGGGGGTTTTAGCGGTGGTCACTGAAGCTTTCTTT

j_call: TRBJ2-3
v_call: TRBV7-2
clone_size: few
d_call: TRBD2
cdr3_aa: CASSFTSGRIDTQYF
cdr3_nt: TGTGCCAGCAGCTTCACTAGCGGGAGGATAGATACGCAGTATTTT

j_call: TRBJ1-2
v_call: TRBV28
clone_size: few
d_call: NA
cdr3_aa: CASSLSQILYGYTF
cdr3_nt: TGTGCCAGCAGTTTATCTCAGATTTTATATGGCTACACCTTC

j_call: TRBJ1-5
v_call: TRBV28
clone_size: NA
d_call: NA
cdr3_aa: CASSRAGQPQHF
cdr3_nt: TGTGCCAGCAGTCGAGCGGGGCAGCCCCAGCATTTT

j_call: TRBJ1-4
v_call: TRBV5-1
clone_size: NA
d_call: NA
cdr3_aa: CASSLQGPEATNEKLFF
cdr3_nt: TGCGCCAGCAGCTTACAGGGTCCTGAGGCAACTAATGAAAAACTGTTTTTT